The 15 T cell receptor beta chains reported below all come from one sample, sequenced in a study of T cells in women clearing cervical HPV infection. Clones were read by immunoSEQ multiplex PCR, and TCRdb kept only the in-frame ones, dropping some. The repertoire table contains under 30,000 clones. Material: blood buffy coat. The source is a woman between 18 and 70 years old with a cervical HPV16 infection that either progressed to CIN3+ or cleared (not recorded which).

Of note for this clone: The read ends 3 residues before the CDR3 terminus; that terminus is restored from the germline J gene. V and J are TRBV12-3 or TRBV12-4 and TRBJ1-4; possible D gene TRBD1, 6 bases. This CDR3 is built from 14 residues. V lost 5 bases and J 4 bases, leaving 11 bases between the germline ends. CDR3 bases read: TGTGCCAGCAGTCCCCGGACAGTTAATGAAAAA. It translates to CASSPRTVNEK. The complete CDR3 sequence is CASSPRTVNEKLFF.

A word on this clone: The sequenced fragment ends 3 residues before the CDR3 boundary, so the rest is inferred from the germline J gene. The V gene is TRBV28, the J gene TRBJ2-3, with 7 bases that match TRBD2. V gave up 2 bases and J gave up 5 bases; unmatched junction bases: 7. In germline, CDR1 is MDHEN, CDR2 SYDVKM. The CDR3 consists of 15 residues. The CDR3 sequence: CASSLGGSRRDTQYF. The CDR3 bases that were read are TGTGCCAGCAGTTTAGGCGGGAGTCGGAGAGATACG.

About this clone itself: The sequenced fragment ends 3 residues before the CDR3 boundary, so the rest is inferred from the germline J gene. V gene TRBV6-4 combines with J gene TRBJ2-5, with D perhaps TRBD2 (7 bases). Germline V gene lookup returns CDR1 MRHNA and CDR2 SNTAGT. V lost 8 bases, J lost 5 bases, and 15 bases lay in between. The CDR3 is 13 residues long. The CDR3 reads CASEGGVWETQYF. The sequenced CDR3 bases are TGTGCCAGCGAAGGGGGGGTATGGGAGACC.

The CDR3 reads CASSTNRATDTYTF. The sequenced CDR3 bases are TGTGCCAGTAGTACAAATAGAGCCACAGATACC. The chain has TRBV19 and TRBJ1-2, with D uncertain. The CDR3 extends 3 residues past the end of the read, so its final part is completed from the germline J gene. This CDR3 is built from 14 residues. The germline CDR1 and CDR2 sequences are LNHDA and SQIVND (reference sequence).

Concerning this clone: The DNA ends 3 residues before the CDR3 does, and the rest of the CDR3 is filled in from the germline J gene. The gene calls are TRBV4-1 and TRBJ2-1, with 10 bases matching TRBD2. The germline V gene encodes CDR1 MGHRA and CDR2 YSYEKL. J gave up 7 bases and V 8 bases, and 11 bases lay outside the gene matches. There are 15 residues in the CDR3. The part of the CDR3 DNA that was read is TGCGCCAGCGGGATGTCTAGCGGGAGTATGAATGAG. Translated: CASGMSSGSMNE. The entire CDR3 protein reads CASGMSSGSMNEQFF.

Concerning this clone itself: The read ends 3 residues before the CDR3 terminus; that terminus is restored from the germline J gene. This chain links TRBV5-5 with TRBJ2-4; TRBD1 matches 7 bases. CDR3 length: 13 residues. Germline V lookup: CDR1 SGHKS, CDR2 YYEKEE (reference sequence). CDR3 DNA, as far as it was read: TGTGCCAGCAGCTGGCTTGACAGGGAGACT. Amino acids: CASSWLDRET. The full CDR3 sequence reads CASSWLDRETQYF.

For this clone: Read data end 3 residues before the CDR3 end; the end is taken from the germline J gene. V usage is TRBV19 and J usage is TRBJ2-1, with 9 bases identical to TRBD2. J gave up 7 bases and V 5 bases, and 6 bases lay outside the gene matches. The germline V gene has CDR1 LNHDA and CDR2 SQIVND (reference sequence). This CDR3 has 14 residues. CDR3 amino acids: CASSAGTSKNEQFF. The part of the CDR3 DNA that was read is TGTGCCAGTAGTGCCGGGACTAGCAAGAATGAG.

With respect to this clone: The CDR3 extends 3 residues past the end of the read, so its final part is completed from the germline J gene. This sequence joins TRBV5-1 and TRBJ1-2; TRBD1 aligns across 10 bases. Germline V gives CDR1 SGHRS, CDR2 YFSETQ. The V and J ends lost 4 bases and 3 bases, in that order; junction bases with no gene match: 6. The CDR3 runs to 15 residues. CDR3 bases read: TGCGCCAGCAGCACGGGCGGGACAGGGGACTATGGC. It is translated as CASSTGGTGDYG. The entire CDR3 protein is CASSTGGTGDYGYTF.

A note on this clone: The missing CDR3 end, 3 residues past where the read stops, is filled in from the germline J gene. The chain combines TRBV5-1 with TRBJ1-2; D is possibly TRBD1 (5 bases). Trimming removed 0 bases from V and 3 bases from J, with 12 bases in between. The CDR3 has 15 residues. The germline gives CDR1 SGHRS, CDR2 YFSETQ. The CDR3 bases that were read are TGCGCCAGCAGCTTGGCCCAGGGTTCTGACTATGGC. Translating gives CASSLAQGSDYG. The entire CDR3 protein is CASSLAQGSDYGYTF.

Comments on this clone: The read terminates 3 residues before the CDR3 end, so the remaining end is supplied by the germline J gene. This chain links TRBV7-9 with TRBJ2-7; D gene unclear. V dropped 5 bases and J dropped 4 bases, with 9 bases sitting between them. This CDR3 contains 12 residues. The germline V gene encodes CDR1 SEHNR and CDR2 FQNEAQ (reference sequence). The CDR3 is CASSTILYEQYF. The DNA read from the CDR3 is TGTGCCAGCAGCACTATACTATACGAG.

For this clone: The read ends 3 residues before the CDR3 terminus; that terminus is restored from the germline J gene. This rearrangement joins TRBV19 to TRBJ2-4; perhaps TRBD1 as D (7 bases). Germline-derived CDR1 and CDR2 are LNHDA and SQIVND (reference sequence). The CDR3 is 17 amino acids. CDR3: CASSPTGRRGTVYGQYF. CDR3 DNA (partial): TGTGCCAGTAGCCCGACAGGGAGGAGGGGCACTGTATATGGT.

CDR3 sequence: CASSTRGGGTDTYTF. The sequenced CDR3 bases are TGTGCCAGTAGTACTCGCGGAGGGGGCACAGATACC. This rearrangement joins TRBV19 to TRBJ1-2; 7 positions agree with TRBD1. The CDR3 extends 3 residues past the end of the read, so its final part is completed from the germline J gene. CDR1 and CDR2 (germline): LNHDA, SQIVND (reference sequence). This CDR3 contains 15 residues.

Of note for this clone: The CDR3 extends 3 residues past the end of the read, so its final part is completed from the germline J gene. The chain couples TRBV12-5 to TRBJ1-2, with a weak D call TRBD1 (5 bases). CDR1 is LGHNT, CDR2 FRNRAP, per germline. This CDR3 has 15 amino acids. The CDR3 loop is CASGFPEGSLWNYTF. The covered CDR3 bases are TGTGCTAGTGGTTTCCCGGAGGGGAGCCTATGGAAC.

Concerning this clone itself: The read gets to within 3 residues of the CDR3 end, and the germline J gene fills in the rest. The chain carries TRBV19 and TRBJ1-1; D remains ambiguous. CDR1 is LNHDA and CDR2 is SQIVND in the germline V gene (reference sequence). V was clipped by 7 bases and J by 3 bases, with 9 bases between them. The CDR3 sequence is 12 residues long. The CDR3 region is CASTRVDTEAFF. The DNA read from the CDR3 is TGTGCCAGTACCCGGGTTGACACTGAA.

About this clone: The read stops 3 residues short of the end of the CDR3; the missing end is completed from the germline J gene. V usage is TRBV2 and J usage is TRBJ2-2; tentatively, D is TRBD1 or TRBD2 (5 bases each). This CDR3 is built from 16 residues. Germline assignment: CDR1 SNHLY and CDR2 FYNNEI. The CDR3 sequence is CACTGGFRGTNEKLFF. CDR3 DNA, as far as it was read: TGTGCCTGCACTGGAGGATTTAGGGGAACTAATGAAAAG.